The 16 T cell receptor beta chains given below trace back to one sample, sequenced in a study of blood T cells in healthy people across ages. Then a second PCR, running roughly 7 to 12 cycles, was carried out with a sample-barcoded 5' primer and a J-beta primer mix. TCRdb reanalysed the 5' RACE reads using MiXCR and keeps one entry per CDR3 protein. The sample yields some 750,000 distinct CDR3 sequences, about 20% seen once. Sequenced: blood. The receptors were sampled from a man between 65 and 85 years old in good health.

This clonotype occurred a few times. V is TRBV24-1 and J is TRBJ2-1; 11 bases match TRBD2. Trimming removed 4 bases from V and 5 bases from J; junction bases left unmatched: 6. The CDR3 spans 16 residues. From germline, CDR1 is KGHDR and CDR2 SFDVKD. The CDR3 loop reads CATSDALAGVHNEQFF. The DNA for the CDR3 is TGTGCCACCAGTGACGCACTAGCGGGGGTCCACAATGAGCAGTTCTTC.

This rearrangement joins TRBV29-1 to TRBJ1-1; 9 bases line up with TRBD1. V lost 6 bases to trimming and J lost 0 bases; unmatched junction nucleotides: 8. The CDR3 runs 15 residues. Germline assignment: CDR1 SQVTM and CDR2 ANQGSEA. In DNA form, the CDR3 reads TGCAGCGTCGTCAGGACAGGGGACTTGAACACTGAAGCTTTCTTT. Encoded protein: CSVVRTGDLNTEAFF.

This clonotype appeared a few times. This chain links TRBV20-1 with TRBJ1-4; D ambiguous. CDR1 is DFQATT, CDR2 SNEGSKA, per germline (reference sequence). The CDR3 has 14 amino acids. V lost 2 bases and J 0 bases, leaving 7 bases between the germline ends. The CDR3 protein is CSARYAATNEKLFF. The DNA of the CDR3 is TGCAGTGCTAGATATGCGGCAACTAATGAAAAACTGTTTTTT.

This clonotype was detected a few times. This sequence joins TRBV20-1 and TRBJ2-1; the D gene is possibly TRBD2 (6 bases). CDR1 is DFQATT, CDR2 SNEGSKA, per germline (reference sequence). The ends were cut back, 4 bases at V and 6 bases at J, with 13 bases in the middle. The CDR3 runs 13 residues. CDR3 protein: CSANQGGPNEQFF. The CDR3 DNA reads as TGCAGTGCTAACCAAGGAGGGCCCAATGAGCAGTTCTTC.

V gene TRBV12-3 or TRBV12-4 combines with J gene TRBJ2-7; tentatively, D is TRBD1 (6 bases). This CDR3 region has 13 residues. The ends were cut back, 6 bases at V and 7 bases at J, with 16 bases in the middle. The CDR3 protein is CASRSNQGKEQYF. DNA for the CDR3: TGTGCCAGCAGATCCAATCAGGGGAAAGAGCAGTACTTC.

The genes are TRBV7-2 and TRBJ1-5; D perhaps matches TRBD1 (6 bases). The V and J ends lost 7 bases and 7 bases respectively, with 23 bases between them. This CDR3 comprises 16 residues. The germline V gene encodes CDR1 SGHTA and CDR2 FQGNSA. CDR3 sequence: CASMRRGGLWKQPQHF. The CDR3 coding sequence is TGTGCCAGCATGAGGCGGGGGGGGCTTTGGAAACAGCCCCAGCATTTT. The full variable domain, in which reference TRBV7-2 and TRBJ1-5 provide the parts outside the CDR3, is GAGVSQSPSNKVTEKGKDVELRCDPISGHTALYWYRQSLGQGLEFLIYFQGNSAPDKSGLPSDRFSAERTGGSVSTLTIQRTQQEDSAVYLCASMRRGGLWKQPQHFGDGTRLSIL.

The sample holds one count of this clonotype. V usage is TRBV20-1 and J usage is TRBJ2-5; TRBD2 agrees at 10 bases. Matching the DNA end better, TRBJ2-1 makes the J call doubtful. Germline V gene lookup returns CDR1 DFQATT and CDR2 SNEGSKA (reference sequence). The CDR3 runs to 15 residues. CDR3 protein: CSAKYPGLALHEQFF. CDR3 DNA sequence: TGCAGTGCCAAGTATCCGGGACTAGCGTTGCATGAGCAGTTCTTC.

The V and J genes are TRBV12-3 or TRBV12-4 and TRBJ2-1; the match to TRBD2 covers 8 bases. J lost 7 bases, V lost 7 bases, and 15 bases had no gene match. The CDR3 has 16 residues. CDR3 loop: CASTPYWTSPRNEQFF. The CDR3 nucleotides read TGTGCCAGCACCCCTTATTGGACTAGCCCCAGGAATGAGCAGTTCTTC.

The chain links TRBV2 to TRBJ2-5; TRBD2 might be the D (6 bases). Trimming removed 7 bases from V and 11 bases from J, with 26 bases in between. The CDR3 contains 15 residues. In germline, CDR1 is SNHLY, CDR2 FYNNEI. The CDR3 is CASTEREIDLGEQYF. The CDR3 coding sequence is TGTGCCAGCACCGAACGGGAGATCGACTTAGGGGAGCAGTACTTC.

The CDR3 spells CASSVGRGWTDTQYF. CDR3 DNA sequence: TGTGCCAGCAGCGTAGGCCGGGGATGGACAGATACGCAGTATTTT. The rearrangement joins TRBV9 to TRBJ2-3; weak D call: TRBD2 (5 bases). From germline, CDR1 is SGDLS and CDR2 YYNGEE. The CDR3 extends over 15 amino acids. V lost 0 bases, J lost 3 bases, and 11 bases lay in between.

The V call is TRBV29-1, the J call TRBJ2-3; a possible D gene is TRBD2 (6 bases). The germline V gene has CDR1 SQVTM and CDR2 ANQGSEA. The CDR3 has 14 residues. Trimming removed 2 bases from V and 0 bases from J, with 9 bases in between. CDR3 DNA sequence: TGCAGCGTTGAACCCAGCGGGAGCACAGATACGCAGTATTTT. It translates to CSVEPSGSTDTQYF.

This clonotype has more than one count but fewer than ten. The CDR3 nucleotides read TGTGCCAGCAGTTTGGCCGGGACTAGCATAAAAGAGACCCAGTACTTC. It is translated as CASSLAGTSIKETQYF. The V gene is TRBV12-3 or TRBV12-4, the J gene TRBJ2-1, with 9 bases aligning to TRBD2. The J call could be wrong; TRBJ2-5 is a better fit for the DNA end. This CDR3 region has 16 residues.

The chain links TRBV20-1 to TRBJ1-1; unclear D gene. Germline V lookup: CDR1 DFQATT, CDR2 SNEGSKA (reference sequence). V shed 0 bases and J shed 11 bases, with 13 bases lying between them. This CDR3 contains 12 residues. CDR3 sequence (DNA): TGCAGTGCTAGAGATCACGGTTGGTTGGCTTTCTTT. Amino acids: CSARDHGWLAFF.

This clonotype was found a few times. The chain carries TRBV28 and TRBJ2-7, with D possibly TRBD1 on 6 matching bases. This CDR3 is built from 12 residues. V was pared by 8 bases and J by 2 bases, with 10 bases between. Germline values: CDR1 MDHEN, CDR2 SYDVKM. The CDR3 DNA follows: TGTGCCAGCGGGACAATTCCCTACGAGCAGTACGTC. This sequence encodes CASGTIPYEQYV.

The rearrangement uses TRBV12-3 or TRBV12-4 and TRBJ2-4, with 10 bases identical to TRBD1. The CDR3 has 15 residues. With 5 bases clipped from V and 4 bases from J, the junction kept 5 bases outside the gene matches. The CDR3 spells CASSPGTGAKNIQYF. The CDR3 DNA reads as TGTGCCAGCAGTCCCGGGACAGGGGCAAAAAACATTCAGTACTTC.

This chain links TRBV5-1 with TRBJ2-6; TRBD1 is a possible D gene (6 bases). The CDR3 totals 18 residues. In germline, CDR1 is SGHRS, CDR2 YFSETQ. Trimming shortened V by 1 base and J by 3 bases, and 17 bases separated the two germline ends. The CDR3 DNA reads TGCGCCAGCAGCTTGCGTGAAGGGGGTTGGTATGGGGCCAACGTCCTGACTTTC. It yields the protein CASSLREGGWYGANVLTF.